This T cell receptor beta chain was observed in a study of glioma-infiltrating T cells. As for the study in general: Samples included WHO grade II oligodendrogliomas or astrocytomas and initial-diagnosis grade IV glioblastomas.

The germline V and J ends were trimmed by 10 bases and 0 bases, with 18 bases remaining between them. Looked up from germline, CDR1 is LNHDA and CDR2 is SQIVND (reference sequence). The CDR3 consists of 15 residues. Using RNA template, CDR3s of TCR alpha and beta were amplified with iRepertoire arm-PCR. One entry per CDR3 protein results from TCRdb running MiXCR on the multiplex PCR reads. The profile covers about 410,000 distinct CDR3 sequences, with roughly two fifths appearing a single time and around 13% taken by the ten largest. The sequenced sample consisted of glioma tissue, nonneoplastic brain tissue, or PBMCs (not recorded which). The chain joins TRBV19 to TRBJ1-1, with a possible D match to TRBD1 (5 bases). This TCR came from a human donor with low-grade glioma or glioblastoma, undergoing nonglioma brain surgery, or in good health (not recorded which). CDR3 in amino acids: CATPKRQCLNTEAFF. CDR3 DNA: TGTGCCACCCCGAAGAGACAGTGTTTGAACACTGAAGCTTTCTTT.